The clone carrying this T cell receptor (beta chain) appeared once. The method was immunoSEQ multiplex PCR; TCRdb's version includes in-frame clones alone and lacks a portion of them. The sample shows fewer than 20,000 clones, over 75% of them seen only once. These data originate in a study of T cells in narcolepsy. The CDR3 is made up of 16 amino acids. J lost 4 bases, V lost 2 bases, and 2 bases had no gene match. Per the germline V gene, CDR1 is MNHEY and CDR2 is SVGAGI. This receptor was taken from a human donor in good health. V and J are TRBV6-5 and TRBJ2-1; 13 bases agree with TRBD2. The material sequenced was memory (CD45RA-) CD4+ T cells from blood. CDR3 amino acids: CASSYRLAGGYNEQFF. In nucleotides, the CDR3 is TGTGCCAGCAGTTACCGACTAGCGGGGGGATACAATGAGCAGTTCTTC.